The next 25 T cell receptor beta chains were all read from a single sample in a study of immune evolution from preneoplasia to lung adenocarcinoma. Measured with immunoSEQ multiplex PCR; TCRdb has only the in-frame clones, and not every one. Among more than 9,000 clones listed, approximately 82% were seen once. Sequences were obtained from FFPE minimally invasive lung adenocarcinoma tissue. All receptors come from an older person with lung adenocarcinoma.

The V gene is TRBV7-2, the J gene TRBJ1-5; perhaps TRBD1 as D (5 bases). Between the trimmed V and J ends, which lost 6 bases and 4 bases, there was a span of 10 bases. This CDR3 is 13 amino acids long. Germline CDR1 is SGHTA and CDR2 is FQGNSA. The CDR3 here is CASRGTGNQPQHF. DNA for the CDR3: TGTGCCAGCAGAGGGACGGGGAATCAGCCCCAGCATTTT.

The rearrangement uses TRBV6-6 and TRBJ1-2; D ambiguous. Germline V CDR1 and CDR2: MNHNY, SVGAGI (reference sequence). The CDR3 is 14 amino acids. Trimming took 4 bases from V and 4 from J, leaving 13 bases between them. The CDR3 is CASSSGLDFYGYTF. CDR3 DNA: TGTGCCAGCAGTTCGGGTCTTGATTTCTATGGCTACACCTTC.

This chain uses TRBV29-1 with TRBJ2-2, with 7 bases matching TRBD1. The J segment lost 7 bases and the V segment lost 2 bases, leaving 7 bases of the junction unmatched. Germline CDR1 reads SQVTM; CDR2 reads ANQGSEA. The CDR3 sequence is 14 residues long. CDR3 residues: CSVEPQGRIGELFF. Written as DNA, the CDR3 is TGCAGCGTTGAACCACAGGGGCGGATCGGGGAGCTGTTTTTT.

The chain employs TRBV4-1 and TRBJ2-3; the D gene is possibly TRBD1 (5 bases). The CDR3 contains 14 residues. Looked up from germline, CDR1 is MGHRA and CDR2 is YSYEKL. The V end was cut by 1 base, the J end by 6 bases, with 11 bases between. The CDR3 region is CASSQVFRADTQYF. CDR3 sequence (DNA): TGCGCCAGCAGCCAAGTTTTCAGGGCGGATACGCAGTATTTT.

The V and J genes are TRBV28 and TRBJ1-2; D is undetermined. Looked up from germline, CDR1 is MDHEN and CDR2 is SYDVKM. Trimming removed 6 bases from V and 2 bases from J, with 10 bases in between. There are 13 residues in the CDR3. The CDR3 DNA is TGTGCCAGCAGGTTAGGAGGAAACTATGGCTACACCTTC. Its protein is CASRLGGNYGYTF.

This rearrangement joins TRBV6-1 to TRBJ1-3; D not resolved. V was clipped by 6 bases and J by 0 bases, with 12 bases between them. CDR3 length: 15 residues. Germline lookup yields CDR1 MNHNS and CDR2 SASEGT. The DNA for the CDR3 is TGTGCCAGCAGGAGGACCGGGGACTCTGGAAACACCATATATTTT. Translated: CASRRTGDSGNTIYF.

This chain links TRBV5-1 with TRBJ2-3; 8 nucleotides line up with TRBD2. Germline V gives CDR1 SGHRS, CDR2 YFSETQ. This CDR3 has 15 residues. V was clipped by 5 bases and J by 5 bases; unmatched bases: 10. The chain's CDR3 is CASSYLAGRGDTQYF. For the CDR3, the DNA is TGCGCCAGCAGTTACTTAGCGGGGAGGGGAGATACGCAGTATTTT.

A few counts support this clone. The chain carries TRBV19 and TRBJ2-4; 7 bases are shared with TRBD2. Germline lookup yields CDR1 LNHDA and CDR2 SQIVND (reference sequence). The J segment lost 0 bases and the V segment lost 0 bases, leaving 14 bases of the junction unmatched. CDR3 length equals 20 residues. The CDR3 DNA follows: TGTGCCAGTAGTATAGATCAGAGGCGGGGGTACAACTTAGCCAAAAACATTCAGTACTTC. Residues: CASSIDQRRGYNLAKNIQYF.

The chain combines TRBV6-4 with TRBJ2-1; 7 nucleotides line up with TRBD1. CDR3 length: 15 residues. The ends lost 6 bases at V and 2 bases at J; junction bases unmatched: 7. In germline, CDR1 is MRHNA, CDR2 SNTAGT. CDR3 residues: CASSETTGTYNEQFF. The CDR3 DNA follows: TGTGCCAGCAGCGAGACGACAGGGACCTACAATGAGCAGTTCTTC.

This chain links TRBV18 with TRBJ2-1; 11 bases fit TRBD2. J was trimmed by 6 bases and V by 3 bases; bases with no gene match: 4. This CDR3 contains 15 residues. Germline loops: CDR1 KGHSH, CDR2 LQKENI. The CDR3 loop is CASSPSGREGNEQFF. CDR3 DNA: TGTGCCAGCTCACCTAGCGGGAGGGAAGGCAATGAGCAGTTCTTC.

The J gene is TRBJ1-4, the V gene TRBV6-1; 9 bases align to TRBD1. The V gene's germline CDR1 is MNHNS and CDR2 SASEGT. J gave up 3 bases and V 6 bases, and 2 bases lay outside the gene matches. CDR3 length: 14 residues. The CDR3 sequence is CASSRQGANEKLFF. The CDR3 bases are TGTGCCAGCAGCAGACAGGGGGCTAATGAAAAACTGTTTTTT.

V is TRBV5-1 and J is TRBJ1-1, with no clear D. The V gene lost 4 bases and the J gene lost 0 bases, with 13 bases spanning the gap. The CDR3 runs 15 residues. Germline CDR1 reads SGHRS; CDR2 reads YFSETQ. In DNA form, the CDR3 reads TGCGCCAGCAGCGTCGGCCGAATCATGAACACTGAAGCTTTCTTT. Encoded protein: CASSVGRIMNTEAFF.

This chain uses TRBV5-6 with TRBJ1-3; no reliable D call. Trimming left V 0 bases short and J 1 base short, with 11 bases between. Germline CDR1 SGHDT, CDR2 YYEEEE. The CDR3 totals 16 residues. The chain's CDR3 is CASSLAYGVSGNTIYF. The DNA for the CDR3 is TGTGCCAGCAGCTTGGCCTACGGGGTATCTGGAAACACCATATATTTT.

This sequence joins TRBV5-6 and TRBJ1-1; no definite D call. Trimming stripped 2 bases from V and 1 base from J, with 3 bases between. This CDR3 is 12 amino acids long. In germline, CDR1 is SGHDT, CDR2 YYEEEE. CDR3 sequence: CASSLPNTEAFF. The CDR3 DNA reads TGTGCCAGCAGCTTACCGAACACTGAAGCTTTCTTT. The full variable domain, with the rest looked up from reference TRBV5-6 and TRBJ1-1, is DAGVTQSPTHLIKTRGQQVTLRCSPKSGHDTVSWYQQALGQGPQFIFQYYEEEERQRGNFPDRFSGHQFPNYSSELNVNALLLGDSALYLCASSLPNTEAFFGQGTRLTVV.

The genes are TRBV9 and TRBJ1-5; D perhaps matches TRBD1 (5 bases). V lost 3 bases and J lost 4, with 14 bases in between. The CDR3 spans 15 residues. CDR1 SGDLS and CDR2 YYNGEE come from the germline V gene. Here the CDR3 reads CASSATAALNQPQHF. CDR3 nucleotide sequence: TGTGCCAGCAGCGCGACAGCCGCCCTAAATCAGCCCCAGCATTTT.

This clone was picked up a small number of times. The CDR3 DNA sequence: TGCGCCAGCAATCCGGGACAGAATAGCAATCAGCCCCAGCATTTT. Translated: CASNPGQNSNQPQHF. This chain links TRBV4-1 with TRBJ1-5, with 7 bases fitting TRBD1. The ends lost 7 bases at V and 0 bases at J; junction bases unmatched: 6. The CDR3 has 15 residues. Germline V gives CDR1 MGHRA, CDR2 YSYEKL.

This clone was found once. The rearrangement links TRBV6-5 to TRBJ1-2; D is perhaps TRBD1 (5 bases). Deletions cut 10 bases from V and 1 base from J, with 7 bases between. The CDR3 runs to 11 residues. CDR1 is MNHEY, CDR2 SVGAGI, per germline. CDR3 DNA sequence: TGTGCCATCGGGGGTAACTATGGCTACACCTTC. Amino acid sequence: CAIGGNYGYTF.

The J gene is TRBJ2-2, the V gene TRBV27; D is unclear. Trimming removed 0 bases from V and 3 bases from J, with 8 bases in between. Germline V gene lookup returns CDR1 MNHEY and CDR2 SMNVEV (reference sequence). This CDR3 spans 15 amino acids. This CDR3 reads CASSLSGLYTGELFF. In DNA, the CDR3 is TGTGCCAGCAGTTTATCTGGGCTTTACACCGGGGAGCTGTTTTTT.

This sequence joins TRBV9 and TRBJ2-7; no reliable D call. This CDR3 contains 15 residues. CDR1 is SGDLS, CDR2 YYNGEE, per germline. V was trimmed by 2 bases and J by 3 bases, leaving 15 bases between them. CDR3 region: CASSVRWQAHYEQYF. The CDR3 coding sequence is TGTGCCAGCAGCGTGAGGTGGCAGGCCCACTACGAGCAGTACTTC. The complete variable domain, with remaining parts taken from reference TRBV9 and TRBJ2-7, reads DSGVTQTPKHLITATGQRVTLRCSPRSGDLSVYWYQQSLDQGLQFLIQYYNGEERAKGNILERFSAQQFPDLHSELNLSSLELGDSALYFCASSVRWQAHYEQYFGPGTRLTVT.

J is TRBJ2-3 and V is TRBV7-9, with 11 nucleotides matching TRBD2. Germline values: CDR1 SEHNR, CDR2 FQNEAQ (reference sequence). This CDR3 comprises 17 residues. Germline trimming cut 7 bases from V and 4 bases from J; bases unmatched to any gene: 13. The CDR3 is CASTRVLAGGPSDTQYF. DNA for the CDR3: TGTGCCAGCACCCGGGTCTTAGCGGGAGGGCCCTCAGATACGCAGTATTTT. The full variable domain, in which reference TRBV7-9 and TRBJ2-3 provide the parts outside the CDR3, is DTGVSQNPRHKITKRGQNVTFRCDPISEHNRLYWYRQTLGQGPEFLTYFQNEAQLEKSRLLSDRFSAERPKGSFSTLEIQRTEQGDSAMYLCASTRVLAGGPSDTQYFGPGTRLTVL.

The CDR3 sequence is CAWSVTDTGELFF. The CDR3 DNA sequence: TGTGCCTGGAGTGTAACGGACACCGGGGAGCTGTTTTTT. The chain joins TRBV30 to TRBJ2-2, with D unresolved. V lost 0 bases, J lost 3 bases, and 5 bases lay in between. The CDR3 runs 13 residues. Germline CDR1 and CDR2: GTSNPN and SVGIG (reference sequence).

About this clone itself: The same CDR3 also results from other DNA sequences found in this sample. This rearrangement joins TRBV30 to TRBJ1-1; D is uncertain. The CDR3 contains 13 residues. Deletions cut 0 bases from V and 5 bases from J, with 10 bases between. The germline gives CDR1 GTSNPN, CDR2 SVGIG (reference sequence). DNA for the CDR3: TGTGCCTGGAGTGTAACGGGCGGGACTGAAGCTTTCTTT. Protein product: CAWSVTGGTEAFF.

This clone was observed a single time. V gene TRBV4-1 combines with J gene TRBJ2-1, with a weak D call TRBD1 (5 bases). Per germline, CDR1 MGHRA and CDR2 YSYEKL. This CDR3 region has 16 residues. Trimming removed 0 bases at V and 6 bases at J, with 15 bases between. The CDR3 DNA follows: TGCGCCAGCAGCCAAGATGGGGCCCCGTCCGTCAATGAGCAGTTCTTC. As protein: CASSQDGAPSVNEQFF.

The V and J genes are TRBV2 and TRBJ2-3; possible D gene TRBD2, 6 bases. Germline V gene sequence: CDR1 SNHLY, CDR2 FYNNEI. There are 15 residues in the CDR3. V lost 7 bases and J 5 bases, leaving 19 bases between the germline ends. Written as DNA, the CDR3 is TGTGCCAGCAAACCACTAGCCGCCATGGGAGATACGCAGTATTTT. Translation gives CASKPLAAMGDTQYF.

The chain recombines TRBV7-2 with TRBJ1-5, with D uncertain. V lost 1 base to trimming and J lost 3 bases, with 13 bases between them. Germline V gene sequence: CDR1 SGHTA, CDR2 FQGNSA. This CDR3 has 16 amino acids. This CDR3 is CASSLGGGRINQPQHF. The CDR3 DNA follows: TGTGCCAGCAGCTTAGGGGGAGGGAGGATCAATCAGCCCCAGCATTTT.